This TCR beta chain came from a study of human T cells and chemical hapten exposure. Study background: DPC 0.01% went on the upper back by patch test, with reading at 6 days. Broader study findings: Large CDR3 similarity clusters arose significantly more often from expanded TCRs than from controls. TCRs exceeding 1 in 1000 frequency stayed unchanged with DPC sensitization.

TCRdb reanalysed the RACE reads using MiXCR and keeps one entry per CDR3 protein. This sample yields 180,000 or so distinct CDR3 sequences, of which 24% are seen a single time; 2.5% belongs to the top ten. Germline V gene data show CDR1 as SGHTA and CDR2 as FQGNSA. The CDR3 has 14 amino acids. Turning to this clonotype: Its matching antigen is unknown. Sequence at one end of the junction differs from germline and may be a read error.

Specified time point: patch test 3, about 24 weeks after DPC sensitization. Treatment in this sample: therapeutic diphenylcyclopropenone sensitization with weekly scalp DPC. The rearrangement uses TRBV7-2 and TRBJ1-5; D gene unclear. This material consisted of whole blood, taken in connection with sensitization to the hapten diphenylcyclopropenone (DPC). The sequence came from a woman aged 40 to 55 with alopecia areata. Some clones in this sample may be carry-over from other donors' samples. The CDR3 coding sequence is TGTGCCAGCATCTTACATTCACAGAATCAGCCCCAGCATTTT. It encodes CASILHSQNQPQHF.